The rows below give T cell receptor beta chains drawn from one sample of a study of cytotoxic CD8 clonotypes in ibrutinib-treated CLL. Produced via immunoSEQ multiplex PCR; TCRdb's table is partial and in-frame only. Here the sample spans 130,000 to 150,000 clones, about four fifths being singletons. The sequenced sample was PBMCs, obtained after 12 months of ibrutinib treatment. Receptors were obtained from a human donor with chronic lymphocytic leukemia. Both conserved end residues are part of each CDR3. A D gene is named only where the DNA matches it firmly. Some rows mark clone size as missing; the rest say once, few, many or name a class of expanded clone.

v_gene	d_gene	j_gene	abundance	CDR3aa	CDR3nt
TRBV27	TRBD2	TRBJ2-7	NA	CASSPGAGGPREQYF	TGTGCCAGCAGTCCAGGGGCGGGAGGGCCGAGGGAGCAGTACTTC
TRBV7-8	TRBD2	TRBJ2-2	NA	CASAGLASTGELFF	TGTGCCAGCGCTGGACTAGCGAGCACCGGGGAGCTGTTTTTT
TRBV18	TRBD1	TRBJ2-3	NA	CASSFSGQGYNTDTQYF	TGTGCCAGCTCATTCTCGGGACAGGGATATAACACAGATACGCAGTATTTT
TRBV7-9	TRBD1	TRBJ2-5	NA	CASSFGQGRETQYF	TGTGCCAGCAGCTTCGGACAGGGACGGGAGACCCAGTACTTC
TRBV9	NA	TRBJ2-3	NA	CASSPSHRWYTDTQYF	TGTGCCAGCAGCCCAAGTCATAGGTGGTACACAGATACGCAGTATTTT
TRBV10-1	NA	TRBJ1-5	once	CASSEGIRGNQPQHF	TGCGCCAGCAGTGAGGGGATTCGCGGCAATCAGCCCCAGCATTTT
TRBV27	TRBD2	TRBJ2-7	NA	CASSSRLAKKNEQYF	TGTGCCAGCAGTTCAAGACTAGCGAAAAAGAACGAGCAGTACTTC
TRBV30	NA	TRBJ2-7	NA	CAWMSGISYEQYF	TGTGCCTGGATGTCCGGGATCTCCTACGAGCAGTACTTC
TRBV2	NA	TRBJ1-5	NA	CASSEYGTLNQPQHF	TGTGCCAGCAGTGAATACGGGACACTCAATCAGCCCCAGCATTTT
TRBV7-9	TRBD2	TRBJ2-1	few	CASSPWASGRNEQFF	TGTGCCAGCAGCCCGTGGGCTAGCGGGAGAAATGAGCAGTTCTTC
TRBV27	NA	TRBJ1-5	NA	CASSGAEGWQPQHF	TGTGCCAGCAGTGGGGCGGAGGGGTGGCAGCCCCAGCATTTT
TRBV9	TRBD2	TRBJ2-1	NA	CASSFRLAGVQGNEQFF	TGTGCCAGCAGCTTTAGACTAGCGGGGGTCCAGGGGAATGAGCAGTTCTTC
TRBV27	NA	TRBJ2-7	NA	CASKEGNSYEQYF	TGTGCCAGCAAGGAAGGCAACTCCTACGAGCAGTACTTC
TRBV28	NA	TRBJ2-1	few	CASSLEKWLDNEQFF	TGTGCCAGCAGTTTGGAAAAGTGGTTAGATAATGAGCAGTTCTTC
TRBV6-5	NA	TRBJ1-3	NA	CASSYLAGTPGNTIYF	TGTGCCAGCAGTTACCTCGCCGGGACTCCTGGAAACACCATATATTTT
TRBV5-8	NA	TRBJ1-1	NA	CASSTEAFF	TGTGCCAGCAGCACTGAAGCTTTCTTT
TRBV13	NA	TRBJ2-1	NA	CASSASLTYNEQFF	TGTGCCAGCAGCGCCTCCCTCACCTACAATGAGCAGTTCTTC
TRBV28	TRBD1	TRBJ1-1	few	CASGKQGALNTEAFF	TGTGCCAGCGGAAAACAGGGGGCTTTAAACACTGAAGCTTTCTTT
TRBV28	NA	TRBJ2-7	NA	CASSSLHYEQYF	TGTGCCAGCAGTTCCCTGCACTACGAGCAGTACTTC
TRBV5-6	NA	TRBJ2-7	NA	CASSYTSYEQYF	TGTGCCAGCAGCTATACATCCTACGAGCAGTACTTC
TRBV27	TRBD1	TRBJ1-3	once	CASSPSGGAFGNTIYF	TGTGCCAGCAGTCCCTCAGGGGGCGCGTTTGGAAACACCATATATTTT
TRBV9	NA	TRBJ1-2	few	CASSVAQGNGGGYTF	TGTGCCAGCAGCGTAGCCCAGGGAAACGGCGGTGGCTACACCTTC
TRBV11-2	NA	TRBJ2-4	NA	CASSLRSVSSRNIQYF	TGTGCCAGCAGCTTAAGGTCGGTCTCTTCCAGAAACATTCAGTACTTC
TRBV6-5	NA	TRBJ2-3	NA	CASIGADLDTQYF	TGTGCCAGCATAGGGGCGGATCTCGATACGCAGTATTTT
TRBV2	NA	TRBJ2-7	NA	CASSEQILYYEQYF	TGTGCCAGCAGTGAACAGATTTTGTACTACGAGCAGTACTTC
TRBV4-3	TRBD2	TRBJ2-3	NA	CASSQGPRASGTTDTQYF	TGCGCCAGCAGCCAAGGCCCCCGGGCTAGCGGGACCACAGATACGCAGTATTTT
TRBV15	NA	TRBJ2-7	NA	CATSREEQTLYEQYF	TGTGCCACCAGCAGAGAAGAACAAACACTCTACGAGCAGTACTTC
TRBV6-5	NA	TRBJ1-1	NA	CASSSPAINTEAFF	TGTGCCAGCAGTTCCCCAGCCATCAACACTGAAGCTTTCTTT
TRBV19	TRBD2	TRBJ2-3	NA	CAISSGPDTQYF	TGTGCCATTTCTAGCGGCCCAGATACGCAGTATTTT
TRBV7-2	TRBD2	TRBJ2-1	NA	CASSLTSGNYKNNEQFF	TGTGCCAGCAGCCTTACTAGCGGGAATTATAAGAACAATGAGCAGTTCTTC
TRBV11-2	TRBD2	TRBJ2-1	NA	CASSFGGRVDEQFF	TGTGCCAGCAGCTTTGGGGGGAGGGTCGATGAGCAGTTCTTC
TRBV4-2	NA	TRBJ2-3	NA	CASSQSAGNTDTQYF	TGTGCCAGCAGCCAATCAGCGGGTAACACAGATACGCAGTATTTT